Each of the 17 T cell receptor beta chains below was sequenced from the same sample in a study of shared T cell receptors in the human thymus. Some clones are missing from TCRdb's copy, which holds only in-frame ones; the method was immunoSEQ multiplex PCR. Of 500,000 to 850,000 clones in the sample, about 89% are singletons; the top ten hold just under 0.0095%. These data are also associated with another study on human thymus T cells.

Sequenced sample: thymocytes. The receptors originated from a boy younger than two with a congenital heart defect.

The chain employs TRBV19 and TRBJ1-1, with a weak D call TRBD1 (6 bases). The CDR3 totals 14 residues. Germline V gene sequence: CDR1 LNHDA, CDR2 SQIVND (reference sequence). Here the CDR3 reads CASTPGQWRFEAFF. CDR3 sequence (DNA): TGTGCATCGACTCCGGGACAATGGCGATTTGAAGCTTTCTTT. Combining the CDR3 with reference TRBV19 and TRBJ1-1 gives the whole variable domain DGGITQSPKYLFRKEGQNVTLSCEQNLNHDAMYWYRQDPGQGLRLIYYSQIVNDFQKGDIAEGYSVSREKKESFPLTVTSAQKNPTAFYLCASTPGQWRFEAFFGQGTRLTVV.

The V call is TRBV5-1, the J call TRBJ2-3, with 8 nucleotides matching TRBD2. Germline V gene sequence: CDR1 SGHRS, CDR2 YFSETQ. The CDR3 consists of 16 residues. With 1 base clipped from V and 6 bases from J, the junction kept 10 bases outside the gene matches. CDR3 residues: CASSLKKRGPADTQYF. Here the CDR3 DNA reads TGCGCCAGCAGCTTGAAAAAGCGGGGGCCAGCGGATACGCAGTATTTT.

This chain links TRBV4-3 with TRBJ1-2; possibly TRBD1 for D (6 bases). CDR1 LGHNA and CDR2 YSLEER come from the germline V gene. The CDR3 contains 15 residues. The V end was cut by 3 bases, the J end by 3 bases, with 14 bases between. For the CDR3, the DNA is TGCGCCAGCAGCCACGGAAGACAGGCCGACTATGGCTACACCTTC. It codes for CASSHGRQADYGYTF.

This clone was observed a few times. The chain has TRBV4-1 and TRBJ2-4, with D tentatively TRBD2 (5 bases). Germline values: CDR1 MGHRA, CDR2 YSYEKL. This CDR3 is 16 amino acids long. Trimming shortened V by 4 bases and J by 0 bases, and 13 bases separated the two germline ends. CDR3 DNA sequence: TGCGCCAGCAGCCCGCCCGGGGATCTAGCCAAAAACATTCAGTACTTC. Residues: CASSPPGDLAKNIQYF.

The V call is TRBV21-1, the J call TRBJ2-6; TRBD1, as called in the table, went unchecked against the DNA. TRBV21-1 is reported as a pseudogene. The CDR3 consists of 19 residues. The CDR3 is CASSKVGETTHSGANVLTF. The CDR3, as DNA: TGTGCCAGCAGCAAAGTGGGCGAGACAACACACTCTGGGGCCAACGTCCTGACTTTC.

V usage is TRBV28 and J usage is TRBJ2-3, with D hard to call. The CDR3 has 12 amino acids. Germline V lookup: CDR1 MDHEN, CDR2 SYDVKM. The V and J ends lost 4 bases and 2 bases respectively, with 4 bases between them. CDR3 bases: TGTGCCAGCAGTTCCAACACAGATACGCAGTATTTT. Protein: CASSSNTDTQYF.

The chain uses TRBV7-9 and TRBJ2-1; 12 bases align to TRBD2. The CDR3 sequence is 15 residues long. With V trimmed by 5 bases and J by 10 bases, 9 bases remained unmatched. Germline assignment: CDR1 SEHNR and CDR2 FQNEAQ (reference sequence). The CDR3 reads CASSPTQTSGREQFF. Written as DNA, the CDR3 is TGTGCCAGCAGCCCGACCCAGACTAGCGGGAGAGAGCAGTTCTTC.

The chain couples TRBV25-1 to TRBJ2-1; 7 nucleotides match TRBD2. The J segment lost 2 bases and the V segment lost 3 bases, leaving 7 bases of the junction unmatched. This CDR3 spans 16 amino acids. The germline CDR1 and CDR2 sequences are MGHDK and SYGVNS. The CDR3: CASSDRKRGTYNEQFF. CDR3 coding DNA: TGTGCCAGCAGTGACCGAAAGCGGGGCACCTACAATGAGCAGTTCTTC.

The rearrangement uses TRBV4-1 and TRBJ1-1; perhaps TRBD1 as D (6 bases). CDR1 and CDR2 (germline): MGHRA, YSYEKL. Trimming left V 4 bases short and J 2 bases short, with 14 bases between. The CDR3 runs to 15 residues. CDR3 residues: CASSPPGRGNTEAFF. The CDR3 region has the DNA TGCGCCAGCAGCCCCCCGGGCAGGGGAAACACTGAAGCTTTCTTT.

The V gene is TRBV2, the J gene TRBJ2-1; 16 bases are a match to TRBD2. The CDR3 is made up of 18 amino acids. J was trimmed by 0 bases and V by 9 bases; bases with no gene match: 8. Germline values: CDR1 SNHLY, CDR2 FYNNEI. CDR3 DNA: TGTGCCAGGAAGCCGGGACTAGCGGGAGGGAGCTCCTACAATGAGCAGTTCTTC. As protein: CARKPGLAGGSSYNEQFF.

The CDR3 nucleotides read TGTGCCAGCTGGGACAGGGGATGGCTCAATGAGCAGTTCTTC. Translating it yields CASWDRGWLNEQFF. The chain joins TRBV19 to TRBJ2-1; 10 positions match TRBD1. Germline loops: CDR1 LNHDA, CDR2 SQIVND (reference sequence). The CDR3 has 14 amino acids. V was pared by 9 bases and J by 6 bases, with 8 bases of the junction left unmatched.

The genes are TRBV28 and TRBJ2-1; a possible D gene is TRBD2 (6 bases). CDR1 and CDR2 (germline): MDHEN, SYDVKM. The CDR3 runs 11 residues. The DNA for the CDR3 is TGTGCTCACGGGAGCTACAATGAGCAGTTCTTC. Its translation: CAHGSYNEQFF.

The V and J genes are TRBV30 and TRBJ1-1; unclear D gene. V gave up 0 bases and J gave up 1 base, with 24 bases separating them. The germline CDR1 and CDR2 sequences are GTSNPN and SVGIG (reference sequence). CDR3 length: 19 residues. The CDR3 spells CAWSVTLTGVGRTNTEAFF. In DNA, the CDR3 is TGTGCCTGGAGTGTAACCTTGACCGGAGTGGGGAGAACGAACACTGAAGCTTTCTTT. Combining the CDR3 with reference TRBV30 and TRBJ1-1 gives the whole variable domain SQTIHQWPATLVQPVGSPLSLECTVEGTSNPNLYWYRQAAGRGLQLLFYSVGIGQISSEVPQNLSASRPQDRQFILSSKKLLLSDSGFYLCAWSVTLTGVGRTNTEAFFGQGTRLTVV.

This CDR3 is CATSRGGLAGEGETQYF. CDR3 coding DNA: TGTGCCACCAGCAGAGGAGGACTAGCGGGAGAGGGGGAGACCCAGTACTTC. This chain connects TRBV15 to TRBJ2-5, with TRBD2 matching 13 bases. This CDR3 has 17 residues. Germline lookup yields CDR1 LNHNV and CDR2 YYDKDF (reference sequence). Trimming cost V 1 base and J 5 bases; bases outside gene matches: 7.

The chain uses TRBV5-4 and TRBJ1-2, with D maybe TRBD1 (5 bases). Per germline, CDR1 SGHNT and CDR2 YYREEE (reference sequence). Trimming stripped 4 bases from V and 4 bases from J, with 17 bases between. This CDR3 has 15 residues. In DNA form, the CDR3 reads TGTGCCAGCAGCGAGGACTCCCGGGGGGGCTATGGCTACACCTTC. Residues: CASSEDSRGGYGYTF.

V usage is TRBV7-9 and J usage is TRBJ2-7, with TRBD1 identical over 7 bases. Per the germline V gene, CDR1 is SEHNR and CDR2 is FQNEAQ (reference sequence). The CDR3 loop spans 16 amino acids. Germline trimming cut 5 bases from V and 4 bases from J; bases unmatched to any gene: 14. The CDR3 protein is CASSVYPTGAQYEQYF. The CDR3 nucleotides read TGTGCCAGCAGCGTATACCCAACAGGGGCACAATACGAGCAGTACTTC.

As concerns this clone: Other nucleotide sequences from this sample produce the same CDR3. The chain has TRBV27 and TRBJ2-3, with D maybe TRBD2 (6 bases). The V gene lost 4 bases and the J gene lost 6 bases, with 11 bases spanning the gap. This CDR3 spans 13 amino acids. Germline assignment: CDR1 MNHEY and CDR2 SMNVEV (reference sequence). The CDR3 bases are TGTGCCAGCAGTTCTAGTGGGACTGATACGCAGTATTTT. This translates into CASSSSGTDTQYF.